Detailed here is one TCR beta chain. At one boundary the junction diverges from the germline segment, which might be a read error. The CDR3 is made up of 15 amino acids. Germline V gives CDR1 SGDLS, CDR2 YYNGEE. This sample was included in a study of T-cell reconstitution after alpha-beta-depleted transplantation in children. Preparation of the TCRbeta library involved a method that used unique molecular identifiers. TCRdb recomputed calls from the PCR reads with MiXCR, one row per CDR3 protein. The data contain approximately 420,000 distinct CDR3 sequences, 9.5% to 13% of them singletons. Sequenced material: PBMCs from the stem cell graft donor, taken from the stem cell graft. The chain couples TRBV9 to TRBJ2-7, with 11 bases identical to TRBD2. This sequence originates from a human donor who donated a stem cell graft to a child with acute myeloid leukemia. CDR3 region: CASGVGLAGGSEQYF. CDR3 nucleotides: TGTGCCAGCGGCGTAGGCCTAGCGGGAGGATCCGAGCAGTACTTC.